Each of the 20 T cell receptor beta chains below was sequenced from the same sample in a study of cytotoxic CD8 clonotypes in ibrutinib-treated CLL. Assay used: immunoSEQ multiplex PCR; TCRdb lists only in-frame clones, some missing. Of about 200,000 clones listed, 60% to 80% are singletons. The sample here was PBMCs, taken after 12 months of ibrutinib treatment. The receptors here all came from a human donor with chronic lymphocytic leukemia.

The chain combines TRBV4-2 with TRBJ1-1; perhaps TRBD1 as D (5 bases). Germline V gene sequence: CDR1 LGHNA, CDR2 YNFKEQ. CDR3 length: 14 amino acids. The germline V and J ends were trimmed by 3 bases and 1 base, with 9 bases remaining between them. Here the CDR3 reads CASSQPGQNTEAFF. The CDR3 DNA is TGTGCCAGCAGCCAGCCGGGGCAGAACACTGAAGCTTTCTTT.

This chain uses TRBV7-6 with TRBJ1-2; TRBD1 matches 7 bases. CDR3 length equals 14 residues. Looked up from germline, CDR1 is SGHVS and CDR2 is FNYEAQ. After removal of 5 bases from V and 1 base from J, the junction contained 4 bases not matched to a gene. The CDR3 is CASSGQDSNYGYTF. Here the CDR3 DNA reads TGTGCCAGCAGCGGACAGGATAGTAACTATGGCTACACCTTC.

Worth noting for this clone: The junction departs from germline at one end; a sequencing error may be responsible. The chain carries TRBV28 and TRBJ2-7; tentatively, D is TRBD2 (5 bases). CDR3 length equals 10 residues. Germline-derived CDR1 and CDR2 are MDHEN and SYDVKM. As DNA, the CDR3 is TGTGCCAGCAGTCAGAGGACTGAACATTTC. The encoded protein is CASSQRTEHF.

The V gene is TRBV7-2, the J gene TRBJ2-1; D perhaps matches TRBD2 (6 bases). This CDR3 spans 16 amino acids. Trimming cost V 5 bases and J 5 bases, with 19 bases left between them. The germline CDR1 and CDR2 sequences are SGHTA and FQGNSA. The CDR3 DNA reads as TGTGCCAGCAGCCCCCAGCGGGTCGGTTCTCACAATGAGCAGTTCTTC. Translating it yields CASSPQRVGSHNEQFF.

This clone was seen a few times. V is TRBV6-1 and J is TRBJ1-2; no clear D. The CDR3 spans 13 residues. Germline loops: CDR1 MNHNS, CDR2 SASEGT. Trimming shortened V by 4 bases and J by 1 base, and 7 bases separated the two germline ends. The CDR3 DNA reads TGTGCCAGCAGTGTTGGGGTTAACTATGGCTACACCTTC. Translating gives CASSVGVNYGYTF.

The chain has TRBV30 and TRBJ1-5; 11 nucleotides align to TRBD1. CDR1 and CDR2 (germline): GTSNPN, SVGIG (reference sequence). This CDR3 comprises 15 residues. Unmatched junction bases numbered 4, after V lost 0 bases and J lost 6 bases. CDR3 bases: TGTGCCTGGAGTGTAAGGACAGGGGGCTTTCAGCCCCAGCATTTT. It codes for CAWSVRTGGFQPQHF.

CDR3: CASSLNPRAGVLYF. CDR3 bases: TGTGCCAGCAGCCTAAATCCTCGAGCGGGAGTACTGTATTTT. The J gene is TRBJ2-3, the V gene TRBV7-2, with TRBD2 identical over 8 bases. J gave up 14 bases and V 5 bases, and 15 bases lay outside the gene matches. CDR3 length equals 14 residues. CDR1 is SGHTA and CDR2 is FQGNSA in the germline V gene.

The chain couples TRBV19 to TRBJ2-1, with 10 bases that match TRBD1. Trimming at V came to 4 bases and at J to 4 bases, leaving 7 bases not matched to a gene. Germline lookup yields CDR1 LNHDA and CDR2 SQIVND (reference sequence). This CDR3 contains 16 residues. CDR3 DNA: TGTGCCAGTAGTACCGAGGGACAGGGGATTTACAATGAGCAGTTCTTC. Translated, it gives CASSTEGQGIYNEQFF.

CDR3 nucleotides: TGTGCCAGTAGTGTCGGGACTCCGGGAGATACGCAGTATTTT. Residues: CASSVGTPGDTQYF. The chain employs TRBV19 and TRBJ2-3; weak D call: TRBD2 (6 bases). Trimming left V 5 bases short and J 5 bases short, with 14 bases between. The CDR3 contains 14 residues. Germline CDR1 is LNHDA and CDR2 is SQIVND (reference sequence).

This clone was seen at least ten times. The chain uses TRBV5-1 and TRBJ1-1; 8 nucleotides align to TRBD1. The length of the CDR3 is 15 residues. Germline V lookup: CDR1 SGHRS, CDR2 YFSETQ. Losses at the gene ends were 3 bases for V and 0 bases for J; bases not matched to a gene: 4. CDR3 DNA sequence: TGCGCCAGCAGCTACGACAGGGGCGTGAACACTGAAGCTTTCTTT. Its protein is CASSYDRGVNTEAFF.

The chain links TRBV6-5 to TRBJ1-1; D gene ambiguous. Germline V lookup: CDR1 MNHEY, CDR2 SVGAGI. CDR3 size: 13 residues. Trimming took 2 bases from V and 3 from J, leaving 7 bases between them. CDR3: CASSYARDTEAFF. DNA of the CDR3: TGTGCCAGCAGTTACGCCCGGGACACTGAAGCTTTCTTT.

The V gene is TRBV5-4, the J gene TRBJ1-1, with D tentatively TRBD1 (6 bases). The ends were cut back, 0 bases at V and 5 bases at J, with 17 bases in the middle. Per the germline V gene, CDR1 is SGHNT and CDR2 is YYREEE (reference sequence). The CDR3 has 16 residues. The CDR3 nucleotides are TGTGCCAGCAGCTTGGGGGTCCAGGGGAGAGGAACTGAAGCTTTCTTT. Its protein product is CASSLGVQGRGTEAFF.

This chain links TRBV4-2 with TRBJ2-2; D is undetermined. CDR3 size: 14 residues. Trimming left V 0 bases short and J 7 bases short, with 9 bases between. The germline CDR1 and CDR2 sequences are LGHNA and YNFKEQ. The CDR3 nucleotides read TGTGCCAGCAGCCAAGATCTAGTAATCGGGGAGCTGTTTTTT. Its translation: CASSQDLVIGELFF.

The CDR3: CSVDARTGNTEAFF. As DNA, the CDR3 is TGCAGCGTTGACGCCCGGACGGGGAACACTGAAGCTTTCTTT. The chain carries TRBV29-1 and TRBJ1-1; D is unresolved. The CDR3 has 14 residues. The germline V and J ends were trimmed by 3 bases and 1 base, with 12 bases remaining between them. Germline V gene sequence: CDR1 SQVTM, CDR2 ANQGSEA.

This rearrangement joins TRBV5-1 to TRBJ1-3; D unclear. The germline gives CDR1 SGHRS, CDR2 YFSETQ. V was cut by 4 bases and J by 0 bases, with 11 bases left in between. This CDR3 has 15 residues. CDR3 DNA: TGCGCCAGCAGCCCCACTGGAAACTCTGGAAACACCATATATTTT. The encoded protein is CASSPTGNSGNTIYF. Combining the CDR3 with reference TRBV5-1 and TRBJ1-3 gives the whole variable domain KAGVTQTPRYLIKTRGQQVTLSCSPISGHRSVSWYQQTPGQGLQFLFEYFSETQRNKGNFPGRFSGRQFSNSRSEMNVSTLELGDSALYLCASSPTGNSGNTIYFGEGSWLTVV.

The chain uses TRBV18 and TRBJ2-2; weak D call: TRBD1 (5 bases). Germline values: CDR1 KGHSH, CDR2 LQKENI. With 3 bases removed from V and 4 bases from J, the gap between germline ends came to 6 bases. The length of the CDR3 is 13 residues. This CDR3 reads CASSPQGTGELFF. The CDR3 bases are TGTGCCAGCTCACCCCAGGGCACCGGGGAGCTGTTTTTT. Filled out from reference TRBV18 and TRBJ2-2, the complete variable domain reads NAGVMQNPRHLVRRRGQEARLRCSPMKGHSHVYWYRQLPEEGLKFMVYLQKENIIDESGMPKERFSAEFPKEGPSILRIQQVVRGDSAAYFCASSPQGTGELFFGEGSRLTVL.

The rearrangement uses TRBV30 and TRBJ1-1; D is unresolved. V lost 1 base and J lost 2, with 11 bases in between. The CDR3 runs to 14 residues. Looked up from germline, CDR1 is GTSNPN and CDR2 is SVGIG (reference sequence). The CDR3 here is CAWSAGVSNTEAFF. As DNA, the CDR3 is TGTGCCTGGAGTGCCGGTGTCAGTAACACTGAAGCTTTCTTT. Full variable domain (rest looked up from reference TRBV30 and TRBJ1-1): SQTIHQWPATLVQPVGSPLSLECTVEGTSNPNLYWYRQAAGRGLQLLFYSVGIGQISSEVPQNLSASRPQDRQFILSSKKLLLSDSGFYLCAWSAGVSNTEAFFGQGTRLTVV.

The chain links TRBV20-1 to TRBJ2-7; 7 positions match TRBD1. This CDR3 contains 11 residues. The germline V gene has CDR1 DFQATT and CDR2 SNEGSKA (reference sequence). CDR3 in DNA: TGCAGCTGGCAGGGGGACTACGAGCAGTACTTC. It is translated as CSWQGDYEQYF.

The chain employs TRBV6-4 and TRBJ2-1, with TRBD2 identical over 13 bases. The CDR3 runs to 14 residues. Germline CDR1 MRHNA, CDR2 SNTAGT. The trim removed 6 bases at V and 9 bases at J, leaving 5 bases unmatched. The CDR3 coding sequence is TGTGCCAGCAGCCAAGGACTAGCGGGAGTTGAGCAGTTCTTC. This sequence encodes CASSQGLAGVEQFF.

Note on this clone: This sample includes further DNA sequences coding for the same CDR3. The chain combines TRBV7-8 with TRBJ1-3; D may be TRBD1 (5 bases). Germline V gene sequence: CDR1 SGHVS, CDR2 FQNEAQ. The CDR3 is 14 residues long. V lost 5 bases to trimming and J lost 0 bases, with 8 bases between them. CDR3 sequence: CASSLTGSGNTIYF. CDR3 coding DNA: TGTGCCAGCAGCCTTACAGGCTCTGGAAACACCATATATTTT.